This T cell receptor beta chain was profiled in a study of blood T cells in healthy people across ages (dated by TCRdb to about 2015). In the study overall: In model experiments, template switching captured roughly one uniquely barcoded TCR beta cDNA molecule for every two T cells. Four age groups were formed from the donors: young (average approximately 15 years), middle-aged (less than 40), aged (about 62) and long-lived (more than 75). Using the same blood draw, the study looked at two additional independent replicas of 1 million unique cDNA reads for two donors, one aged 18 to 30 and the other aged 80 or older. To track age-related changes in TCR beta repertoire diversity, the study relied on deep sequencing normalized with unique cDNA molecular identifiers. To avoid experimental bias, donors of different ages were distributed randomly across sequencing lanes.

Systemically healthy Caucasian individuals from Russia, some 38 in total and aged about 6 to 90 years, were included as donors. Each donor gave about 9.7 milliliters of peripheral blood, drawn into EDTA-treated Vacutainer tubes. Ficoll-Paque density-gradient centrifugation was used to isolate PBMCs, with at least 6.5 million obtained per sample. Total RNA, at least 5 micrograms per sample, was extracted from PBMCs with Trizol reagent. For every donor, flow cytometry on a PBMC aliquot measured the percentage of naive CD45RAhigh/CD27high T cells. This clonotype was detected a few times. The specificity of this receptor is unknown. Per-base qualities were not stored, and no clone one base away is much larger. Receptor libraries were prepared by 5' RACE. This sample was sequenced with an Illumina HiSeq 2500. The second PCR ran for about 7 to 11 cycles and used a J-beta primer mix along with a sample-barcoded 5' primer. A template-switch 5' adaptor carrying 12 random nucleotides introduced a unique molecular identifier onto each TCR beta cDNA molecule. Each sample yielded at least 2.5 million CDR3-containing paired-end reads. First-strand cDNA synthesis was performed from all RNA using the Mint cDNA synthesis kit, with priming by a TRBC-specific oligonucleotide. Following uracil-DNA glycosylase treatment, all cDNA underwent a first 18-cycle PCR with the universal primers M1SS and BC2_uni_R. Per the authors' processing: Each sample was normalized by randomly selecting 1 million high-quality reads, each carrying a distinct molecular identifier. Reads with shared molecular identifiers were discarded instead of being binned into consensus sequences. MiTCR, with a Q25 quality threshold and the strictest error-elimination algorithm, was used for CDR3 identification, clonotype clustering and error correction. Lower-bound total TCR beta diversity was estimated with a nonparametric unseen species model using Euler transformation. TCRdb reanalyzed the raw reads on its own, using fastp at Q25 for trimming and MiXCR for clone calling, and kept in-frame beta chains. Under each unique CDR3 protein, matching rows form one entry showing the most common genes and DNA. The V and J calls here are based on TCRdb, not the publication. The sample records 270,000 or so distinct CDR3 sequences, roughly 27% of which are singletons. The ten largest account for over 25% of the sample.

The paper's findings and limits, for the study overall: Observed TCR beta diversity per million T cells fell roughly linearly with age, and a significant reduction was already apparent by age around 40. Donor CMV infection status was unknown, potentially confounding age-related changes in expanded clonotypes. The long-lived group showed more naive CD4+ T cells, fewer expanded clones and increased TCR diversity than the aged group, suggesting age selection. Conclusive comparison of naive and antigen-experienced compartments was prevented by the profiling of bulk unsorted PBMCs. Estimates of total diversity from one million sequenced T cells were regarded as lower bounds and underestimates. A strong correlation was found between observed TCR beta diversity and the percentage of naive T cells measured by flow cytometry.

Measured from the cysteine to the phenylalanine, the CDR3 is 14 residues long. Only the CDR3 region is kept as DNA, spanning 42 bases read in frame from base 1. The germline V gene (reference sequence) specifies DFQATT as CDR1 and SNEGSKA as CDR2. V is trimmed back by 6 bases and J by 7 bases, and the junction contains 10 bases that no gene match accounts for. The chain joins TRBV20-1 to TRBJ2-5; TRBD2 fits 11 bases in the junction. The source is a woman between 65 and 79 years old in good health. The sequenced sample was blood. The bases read TGCAGTGCGACTAGCGGGACGACAGTGAGGACCCAGTACTTC. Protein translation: CSATSGTTVRTQYF.